A single sample is the source of the 14 T cell receptor beta chains below, sequenced in a study of radiation and T cells in renal cell carcinoma. Regarding treatment: treatment-naive control, cytoreductive nephrectomy. Clones were sequenced by immunoSEQ multiplex PCR, and TCRdb holds only the in-frame ones, with some missing. This table holds about 24,000 clones, about three fifths found once. Specimen: tumor tissue, collected from a patient whose treatment was nephrectomy without radiotherapy. Receptor source: a middle-aged man with renal cell carcinoma.

This chain joins TRBV7-2 and TRBJ2-7, with D tentatively TRBD2 (6 bases). The CDR3 totals 14 residues. The V and J ends lost 1 base and 3 bases respectively, with 10 bases between them. Germline V gives CDR1 SGHTA, CDR2 FQGNSA. The CDR3 sequence is CASSLETGGYEQYF. CDR3 DNA sequence: TGTGCCAGCAGCTTAGAGACCGGGGGCTACGAGCAGTACTTC.

The chain uses TRBV5-1 and TRBJ2-6, with TRBD2 matching 10 bases. V shed 1 base and J 4 bases; nucleotides not matched to a gene: 8. The CDR3 runs 18 residues. The V gene's germline CDR1 is SGHRS and CDR2 YFSETQ. This CDR3 reads CASSLTSGEEAGANVLTF. In DNA form, the CDR3 reads TGCGCCAGCAGCTTGACTAGCGGGGAAGAAGCCGGGGCCAACGTCCTGACTTTC. Full variable domain (remainder filled in from reference TRBV5-1 and TRBJ2-6): KAGVTQTPRYLIKTRGQQVTLSCSPISGHRSVSWYQQTPGQGLQFLFEYFSETQRNKGNFPGRFSGRQFSNSRSEMNVSTLELGDSALYLCASSLTSGEEAGANVLTFGAGSRLTVL.

The chain carries TRBV27 and TRBJ2-7; 8 bases agree with TRBD2. In germline, CDR1 is MNHEY, CDR2 SMNVEV (reference sequence). There are 13 residues in the CDR3. V gave up 11 bases and J gave up 5 bases; unmatched junction bases: 11. CDR3 sequence: CASRGGMFDEQYV. CDR3 DNA sequence: TGTGCCTCTCGGGGGGGTATGTTCGACGAGCAGTACGTC.

The J gene is TRBJ2-2, the V gene TRBV5-1, with 7 bases matching TRBD1. The CDR3 extends over 16 amino acids. Trimming cost V 4 bases and J 7 bases; bases outside gene matches: 13. Germline CDR1 is SGHRS and CDR2 is YFSETQ. The DNA of the CDR3 is TGCGCCAGCAGCCCCCGGGACAGCCAGCTGGGCGGGGAGCTGTTTTTT. This codes for CASSPRDSQLGGELFF.

The gene calls are TRBV29-1 and TRBJ1-1, with D possibly matching TRBD1 (5 bases). Germline CDR1 reads SQVTM; CDR2 reads ANQGSEA. V was clipped by 7 bases and J by 5 bases, with 20 bases between them. This CDR3 comprises 14 residues. The CDR3: CSAQSGGGATEAFF. The DNA for the CDR3 is TGCAGCGCCCAGTCTGGGGGGGGTGCGACTGAAGCTTTCTTT.

The chain recombines TRBV5-5 with TRBJ2-6; 8 bases agree with TRBD1. The CDR3 is 15 residues long. Per germline, CDR1 SGHKS and CDR2 YYEKEE (reference sequence). V lost 3 bases and J lost 2; bases outside the gene matches: 1. The CDR3 bases are TGTGCCAGCAGCTCACAGGGGGCTGGGGCCAACGTCCTGACTTTC. Amino acids: CASSSQGAGANVLTF.

V and J are TRBV28 and TRBJ2-1, with D unresolved. The germline CDR1 and CDR2 sequences are MDHEN and SYDVKM. V dropped 8 bases and J dropped 2 bases, with 4 bases sitting between them. The CDR3 spans 11 residues. The CDR3 loop reads CASEPYNEQFF. The CDR3 DNA is TGTGCCAGCGAACCCTACAATGAGCAGTTCTTC.

This clone has only a few counts. The chain carries TRBV27 and TRBJ2-1, with 8 bases lining up with TRBD2. The CDR3 consists of 13 residues. CDR1 MNHEY and CDR2 SMNVEV come from the germline V gene (reference sequence). V shed 8 bases and J 10 bases; nucleotides not matched to a gene: 10. DNA for the CDR3: TGTGCCAGCGCCCGCGGGGGCGGGGGGGAGCAGTTCTTC. This sequence encodes CASARGGGGEQFF.

The chain uses TRBV19 and TRBJ1-2; TRBD1 aligns across 12 bases. The CDR3 is 15 residues long. CDR1 LNHDA and CDR2 SQIVND come from the germline V gene (reference sequence). V was pared by 8 bases and J by 4 bases, with 8 bases of the junction left unmatched. CDR3 amino acids: CASGTGTGGSYGYTF. The CDR3 nucleotides read TGTGCCAGTGGAACCGGGACAGGGGGCTCCTATGGCTACACCTTC.

CDR3 sequence (DNA): TGTGCCAGCTCACGCACCAGCACGGGAGGAACAGATACGCAGTATTTT. Translated: CASSRTSTGGTDTQYF. The rearrangement joins TRBV18 to TRBJ2-3; TRBD2 agrees at 7 bases. The CDR3 runs 16 residues. Trimming at V came to 4 bases and at J to 3 bases, leaving 10 bases not matched to a gene. Germline V gene lookup returns CDR1 KGHSH and CDR2 LQKENI.

The chain carries TRBV4-1 and TRBJ1-5; 7 nucleotides align to TRBD1. There are 16 residues in the CDR3. V lost 0 bases to trimming and J lost 5 bases; unmatched junction nucleotides: 7. Germline V lookup: CDR1 MGHRA, CDR2 YSYEKL. This chain's CDR3 is CASSQDWRQGDQPQHF. The CDR3, as DNA: TGCGCCAGCAGCCAAGACTGGCGACAGGGTGATCAGCCCCAGCATTTT.

The genes are TRBV27 and TRBJ2-3, with 14 bases aligning to TRBD2. V gave up 3 bases and J gave up 2 bases; unmatched junction bases: 4. The length of the CDR3 is 17 residues. CDR1 is MNHEY and CDR2 is SMNVEV in the germline V gene (reference sequence). The CDR3 sequence: CASSFSGLAGDTDTQYF. In nucleotides, the CDR3 is TGTGCCAGCAGTTTTTCGGGACTAGCGGGAGACACAGATACGCAGTATTTT.

The chain couples TRBV6-5 to TRBJ1-2; D gene unclear. The CDR3 spans 15 residues. Germline V gives CDR1 MNHEY, CDR2 SVGAGI. V dropped 0 bases and J dropped 0 bases, with 8 bases sitting between them. The chain's CDR3 is CASSYSQEPNYGYTF. In DNA form, the CDR3 reads TGTGCCAGCAGTTACTCGCAGGAACCTAACTATGGCTACACCTTC.

This clone was counted a few times. The rearrangement uses TRBV4-2 and TRBJ1-6; D is unresolved. CDR3 length equals 15 residues. Germline V gene sequence: CDR1 LGHNA, CDR2 YNFKEQ. V was trimmed by 0 bases and J by 8 bases, leaving 11 bases between them. In DNA form, the CDR3 reads TGTGCCAGCAGCCAAGATTACGGGGTACATTCACCCCTCCACTTT. This translates into CASSQDYGVHSPLHF.